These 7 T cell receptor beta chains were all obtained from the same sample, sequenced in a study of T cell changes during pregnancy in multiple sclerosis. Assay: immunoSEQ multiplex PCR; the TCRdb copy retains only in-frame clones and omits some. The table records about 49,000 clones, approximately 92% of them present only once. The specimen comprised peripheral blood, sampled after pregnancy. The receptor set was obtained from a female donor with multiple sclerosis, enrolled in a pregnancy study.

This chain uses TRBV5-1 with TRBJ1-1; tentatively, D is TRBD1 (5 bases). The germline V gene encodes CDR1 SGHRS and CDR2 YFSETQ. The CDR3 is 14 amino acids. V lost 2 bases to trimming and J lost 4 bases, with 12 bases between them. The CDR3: CASSLGQGGTEAFF. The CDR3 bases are TGCGCCAGCAGCTTAGGGCAGGGAGGCACTGAAGCTTTCTTT. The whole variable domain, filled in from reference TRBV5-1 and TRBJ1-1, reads KAGVTQTPRYLIKTRGQQVTLSCSPISGHRSVSWYQQTPGQGLQFLFEYFSETQRNKGNFPGRFSGRQFSNSRSEMNVSTLELGDSALYLCASSLGQGGTEAFFGQGTRLTVV.

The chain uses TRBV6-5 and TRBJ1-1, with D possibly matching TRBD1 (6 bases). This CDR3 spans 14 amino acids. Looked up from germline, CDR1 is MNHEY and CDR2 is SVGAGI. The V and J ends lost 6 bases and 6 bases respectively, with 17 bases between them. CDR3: CASRDAGQHSEAFF. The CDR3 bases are TGTGCCAGCAGGGACGCCGGACAGCACTCTGAAGCTTTCTTT.

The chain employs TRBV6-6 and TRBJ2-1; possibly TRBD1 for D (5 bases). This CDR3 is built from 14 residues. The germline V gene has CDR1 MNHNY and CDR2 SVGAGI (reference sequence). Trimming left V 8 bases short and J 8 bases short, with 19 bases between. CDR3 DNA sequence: TGTGCCAGCGTCAATAGAGGCAGGGCTTATGAGCAGTTCTTC. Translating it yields CASVNRGRAYEQFF.

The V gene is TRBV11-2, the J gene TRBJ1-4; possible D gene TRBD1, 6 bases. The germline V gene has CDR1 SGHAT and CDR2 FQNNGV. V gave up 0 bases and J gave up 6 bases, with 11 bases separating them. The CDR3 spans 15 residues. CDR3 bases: TGTGCCAGCAGCTTAGAAGGGGGTGGGCATGAAAAACTGTTTTTT. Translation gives CASSLEGGGHEKLFF.

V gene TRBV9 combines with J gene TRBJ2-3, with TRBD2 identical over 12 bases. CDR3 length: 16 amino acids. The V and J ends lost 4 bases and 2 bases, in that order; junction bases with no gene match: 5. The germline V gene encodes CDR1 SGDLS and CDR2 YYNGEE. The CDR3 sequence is CASSLGLAGLTDTQYF. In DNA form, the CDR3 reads TGTGCCAGCAGCCTAGGACTAGCGGGGCTCACAGATACGCAGTATTTT.

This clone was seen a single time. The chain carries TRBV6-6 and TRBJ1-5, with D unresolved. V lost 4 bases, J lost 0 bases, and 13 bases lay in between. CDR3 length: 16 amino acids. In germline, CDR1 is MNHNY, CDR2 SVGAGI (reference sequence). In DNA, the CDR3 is TGTGCCAGCAGTTTCTCAGGAGCCACTAGCAATCAGCCCCAGCATTTT. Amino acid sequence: CASSFSGATSNQPQHF.

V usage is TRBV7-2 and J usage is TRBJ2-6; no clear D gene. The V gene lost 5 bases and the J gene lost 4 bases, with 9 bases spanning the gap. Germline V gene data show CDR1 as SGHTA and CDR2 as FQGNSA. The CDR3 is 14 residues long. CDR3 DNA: TGTGCCAGCAGCCCCCCCGAGGGGGCCAACGTCCTGACTTTC. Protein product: CASSPPEGANVLTF.